This entry lists 10 T cell receptor beta chains sequenced from one sample in a study of identical twins. TCRdb ran MiXCR on the 5' RACE reads and lists one entry per CDR3 protein. Of 420,000 or so distinct CDR3 sequences in the sample, around 18% are singletons; the top ten hold 12%. The sequenced sample was naive T cells sorted from blood. These receptors all come from a man aged 50 to 60 in good health.

V usage is TRBV6-5 and J usage is TRBJ2-1, with TRBD2 matching 9 bases. The CDR3 is 17 amino acids. The junction had 6 bases not matched to a gene; V was cut back by 0 bases and J by 3 bases. Looked up from germline, CDR1 is MNHEY and CDR2 is SVGAGI. CDR3 nucleotide sequence: TGTGCCAGCAGTTACTCCCCTAGCGGGAACTTCTACAATGAGCAGTTCTTC. Translating gives CASSYSPSGNFYNEQFF.

This clonotype was seen many times. V usage is TRBV20-1 and J usage is TRBJ1-2; maybe TRBD1 (6 bases). The V end was cut by 6 bases, the J end by 2 bases, with 10 bases between. The germline V gene has CDR1 DFQATT and CDR2 SNEGSKA (reference sequence). CDR3 length: 12 residues. The CDR3 DNA reads as TGCAGTGCAAAGACAGGAAACTATGGCTACACCTTC. Protein sequence: CSAKTGNYGYTF.

This clonotype was counted a few times. For the CDR3, the DNA is TGTGCCAGCAGATCCAAGTGGACAGGGGATTCCTACGAGCAGTACTTC. The encoded protein is CASRSKWTGDSYEQYF. This chain uses TRBV12-3 or TRBV12-4 with TRBJ2-7; 9 bases match TRBD1. V trimming: 6 bases; J trimming: 1 base; junction bases outside the gene matches: 10. The CDR3 sequence is 16 residues long.

This clonotype came up many times. V is TRBV24-1 and J is TRBJ2-1, with D perhaps given as TRBD1 or TRBD2 (5 bases each). The CDR3 is 12 residues long. Per germline, CDR1 KGHDR and CDR2 SFDVKD. Trimming left V 6 bases short and J 5 bases short, with 7 bases between. The CDR3 coding sequence is TGTGCCACCAGTCTGGGGGACAATGAGCAGTTCTTC. Protein sequence: CATSLGDNEQFF.

The table lists this clonotype with many counts. The J gene is TRBJ1-5, the V gene TRBV12-3 or TRBV12-4, with TRBD1 identical over 8 bases. This CDR3 has 14 amino acids. V shed 7 bases and J 4 bases; nucleotides not matched to a gene: 6. CDR3 sequence: CASKNTGGNQPQHF. CDR3 coding DNA: TGTGCCAGCAAGAATACAGGGGGTAATCAGCCCCAGCATTTT.

This clonotype was found a few times. This chain joins TRBV15 and TRBJ2-1; 7 bases agree with TRBD2. Germline trimming cut 5 bases from V and 7 bases from J; bases unmatched to any gene: 11. The length of the CDR3 is 15 residues. The germline gives CDR1 LNHNV, CDR2 YYDKDF (reference sequence). The CDR3: CATSERLAGGNEQFF. For the CDR3, the DNA is TGTGCCACCAGCGAAAGACTAGCAGGAGGGAATGAGCAGTTCTTC.

Many counts were recorded for this clonotype. The CDR3 DNA follows: TGTGCCAGCAAGGACAGAGTCGAGCAGTACTTC. It yields the protein CASKDRVEQYF. J is TRBJ2-7 and V is TRBV28; weak D call: TRBD1 (6 bases). Looked up from germline, CDR1 is MDHEN and CDR2 is SYDVKM. The CDR3 runs to 11 residues. The germline V and J ends were trimmed by 7 bases and 6 bases, with 10 bases remaining between them.

V gene TRBV5-4 combines with J gene TRBJ1-2; D might be TRBD1 (5 bases). CDR3 length: 13 amino acids. CDR1 SGHNT and CDR2 YYREEE come from the germline V gene (reference sequence). Trimming left V 4 bases short and J 4 bases short, with 11 bases between. The chain's CDR3 is CASSRPDSYGYTF. CDR3 DNA sequence: TGTGCCAGCAGCCGACCCGACAGCTATGGCTACACCTTC.

The chain combines TRBV10-3 with TRBJ2-7; 10 bases are a match to TRBD2. After removal of 2 bases from V and 9 bases from J, the junction contained 7 bases not matched to a gene. CDR3 length: 14 residues. The germline CDR1 and CDR2 sequences are ENHRY and SYGVKD. As DNA, the CDR3 is TGTGCCATCAGTGAGACTAGCGGGACCTCTGTGCAGTACTTC. Its protein product is CAISETSGTSVQYF.

This clonotype has a handful of counts. The V gene is TRBV6-1, the J gene TRBJ1-1; D is perhaps TRBD1 (5 bases). Germline loops: CDR1 MNHNS, CDR2 SASEGT. The CDR3 spans 13 residues. The V end was cut by 7 bases, the J end by 6 bases, with 15 bases between. The CDR3 loop is CASNTATGAEAFF. For the CDR3, the DNA is TGTGCCAGCAACACTGCCACGGGGGCTGAAGCTTTCTTT.